The 22 T cell receptor beta chains listed next were all sequenced from one sample in a study of control samples from healthy donors and cancer patients. Clones were sequenced by immunoSEQ multiplex PCR, and TCRdb holds only the in-frame ones, with some missing. Seen here are some 150,000 clones, more than 85% observed once, and the top ten hold about 3%. The specimen sequenced was blood. Receptors originate from a man aged 30-40 years in good health.

CDR3 loop: CASSQDPVPNTGELFF. CDR3 coding DNA: TGCGCCAGCAGCCAAGACCCGGTCCCGAACACCGGGGAGCTGTTTTTT. The chain combines TRBV4-1 with TRBJ2-2, with D hard to call. Germline CDR1 is MGHRA and CDR2 is YSYEKL. V was clipped by 0 bases and J by 0 bases, with 8 bases between them. This CDR3 is built from 16 residues.

The chain combines TRBV7-2 with TRBJ2-7, with D perhaps TRBD1 or TRBD2 (5 bases each). V was pared by 3 bases and J by 6 bases, with 15 bases between. Germline CDR1 reads SGHTA; CDR2 reads FQGNSA. The CDR3 consists of 14 residues. The CDR3 here is CASSFTGRSGEQYF. The CDR3 DNA reads TGTGCCAGCAGCTTTACAGGTAGGAGCGGCGAGCAGTACTTC.

Only one count was recorded for this clone. The same CDR3 also results from other DNA sequences found in this sample. The chain carries TRBV7-9 and TRBJ1-4; no clear D. The V end was cut by 2 bases, the J end by 6 bases, with 10 bases between. This CDR3 has 14 amino acids. Germline CDR1 is SEHNR and CDR2 is FQNEAQ (reference sequence). CDR3 amino acids: CASSLKVVDEKLFF. DNA for the CDR3: TGTGCCAGCAGCTTAAAGGTGGTTGATGAAAAACTGTTTTTT.

The V call is TRBV28, the J call TRBJ2-3; D uncertain. Trimming pared 2 bases from V and 3 bases from J, leaving 9 bases between. The CDR3 has 14 residues. The germline V gene encodes CDR1 MDHEN and CDR2 SYDVKM. CDR3 protein: CASSLAGTTDTQYF. The DNA for the CDR3 is TGTGCCAGCAGTTTAGCCGGAACTACAGATACGCAGTATTTT. Full variable domain (remainder filled in from reference TRBV28 and TRBJ2-3): DVKVTQSSRYLVKRTGEKVFLECVQDMDHENMFWYRQDPGLGLRLIYFSYDVKMKEKGDIPEGYSVSREKKERFSLILESASTNQTSMYLCASSLAGTTDTQYFGPGTRLTVL.

In its sample, this clone was seen a few times. The chain links TRBV7-8 to TRBJ1-3, with TRBD1 as a possible D gene (5 bases). Germline loops: CDR1 SGHVS, CDR2 FQNEAQ. V lost 10 bases, J lost 6 bases, and 19 bases lay in between. The CDR3 runs 14 residues. The CDR3 DNA reads TGTGCCACCACCTACACAGGCGGGGAAAACACCATATATTTT. This codes for CATTYTGGENTIYF.

CDR3 bases: TGTGCCAGCAACCCGGGGGGGGGCAATTCACCCCTCCACTTT. It specifies CASNPGGGNSPLHF. The gene calls are TRBV6-5 and TRBJ1-6, with TRBD1 as a possible D gene (6 bases). CDR3 length: 14 amino acids. V shed 7 bases and J shed 7 bases, with 14 bases lying between them. Germline CDR1 MNHEY, CDR2 SVGAGI.

The rearrangement uses TRBV4-2 and TRBJ2-3; D not resolved. V was shortened by 0 bases and J by 1 base, with 5 bases between the two germline ends. This CDR3 is built from 14 residues. CDR1 is LGHNA and CDR2 is YNFKEQ in the germline V gene. The CDR3 spells CASSQEGGTDTQYF. CDR3 nucleotides: TGTGCCAGCAGCCAAGAGGGCGGCACAGATACGCAGTATTTT.

In its sample, this clone was seen a few times. This sequence joins TRBV6-5 and TRBJ2-7; no definite D call. There are 13 residues in the CDR3. Germline V CDR1 and CDR2: MNHEY, SVGAGI. V was shortened by 8 bases and J by 0 bases, with 11 bases between the two germline ends. The DNA for the CDR3 is TGTGCCAGCTCAGAGACGAGCTCCTACGAGCAGTACTTC. Protein: CASSETSSYEQYF.

This clone was picked up one time. The rearrangement joins TRBV6-2 or TRBV6-3 to TRBJ2-1, with TRBD2 matching over 8 bases. This CDR3 comprises 15 residues. CDR1 and CDR2 from the germline V gene are MNHEY and SVGEGT. Germline trimming cut 5 bases from V and 6 bases from J; bases unmatched to any gene: 9. CDR3 amino acids: CASSDGTRAGNEQFF. The CDR3 DNA is TGTGCCAGCAGTGACGGGACTAGGGCCGGCAATGAGCAGTTCTTC.

J is TRBJ1-3 and V is TRBV5-1; maybe TRBD1 (5 bases). The germline CDR1 and CDR2 sequences are SGHRS and YFSETQ. The CDR3 contains 17 residues. V lost 1 base and J 0 bases, leaving 14 bases between the germline ends. CDR3 in amino acids: CASSLWDWEGSGNTIYF. The CDR3 nucleotides are TGCGCCAGCAGCTTGTGGGACTGGGAGGGCTCTGGAAACACCATATATTTT. Full variable domain (rest looked up from reference TRBV5-1 and TRBJ1-3): KAGVTQTPRYLIKTRGQQVTLSCSPISGHRSVSWYQQTPGQGLQFLFEYFSETQRNKGNFPGRFSGRQFSNSRSEMNVSTLELGDSALYLCASSLWDWEGSGNTIYFGEGSWLTVV.

The chain carries TRBV27 and TRBJ2-1, with D maybe TRBD1 (5 bases). This CDR3 spans 16 amino acids. Trimming cost V 0 bases and J 5 bases, with 14 bases left between them. Germline-derived CDR1 and CDR2 are MNHEY and SMNVEV (reference sequence). In DNA form, the CDR3 reads TGTGCCAGCAGTTTATCGTCCGGACACACCAACAATGAGCAGTTCTTC. This encodes CASSLSSGHTNNEQFF.

The CDR3, as DNA: TGTGCCAGCAGATGGGGTCGCATTCCGGCCGCGAACACCGGGGAGCTGTTTTTT. It translates to CASRWGRIPAANTGELFF. This chain uses TRBV28 with TRBJ2-2, with D unclear. The V and J ends lost 6 bases and 0 bases respectively, with 20 bases between them. There are 18 residues in the CDR3. Germline V gives CDR1 MDHEN, CDR2 SYDVKM.

The V call is TRBV19, the J call TRBJ1-5; D ambiguous. The CDR3 is made up of 12 amino acids. In germline, CDR1 is LNHDA, CDR2 SQIVND (reference sequence). Trimming left V 3 bases short and J 6 bases short, with 6 bases between. This chain's CDR3 is CASSMGGQPQHF. For the CDR3, the DNA is TGTGCCAGTAGTATGGGAGGTCAGCCCCAGCATTTT.

The V and J genes are TRBV5-1 and TRBJ2-1; the match to TRBD1 covers 10 bases. Unmatched junction bases numbered 10, after V lost 3 bases and J lost 7 bases. The CDR3 runs to 16 residues. CDR1 and CDR2 from the germline V gene are SGHRS and YFSETQ. The CDR3 DNA reads TGCGCCAGCAGCTCGGGACCGGGACAGGGGCAGAATGAGCAGTTCTTC. Its translation: CASSSGPGQGQNEQFF.

The chain is built from TRBV25-1 and TRBJ2-7; no firm D call. Germline V gives CDR1 MGHDK, CDR2 SYGVNS. The CDR3 consists of 11 residues. V was clipped by 9 bases and J by 4 bases, with 10 bases between them. CDR3 sequence reads: CAREGGYEQYF. The CDR3 DNA follows: TGTGCCAGGGAAGGCGGTTACGAGCAGTACTTC.

The gene calls are TRBV27 and TRBJ2-3, with a weak D call TRBD1 (7 bases). Trimming stripped 2 bases from V and 6 bases from J, with 9 bases between. Germline-derived CDR1 and CDR2 are MNHEY and SMNVEV (reference sequence). The CDR3 has 13 residues. The CDR3 DNA reads as TGTGCCAGCAGTTTACCAGGGGGGGATACGCAGTATTTT. Residues: CASSLPGGDTQYF.

The chain is built from TRBV6-5 and TRBJ1-2; the D is unclear. Deletions cut 0 bases from V and 7 bases from J, with 9 bases between. The CDR3 totals 13 residues. CDR1 and CDR2 from the germline V gene are MNHEY and SVGAGI. The CDR3 region is CASSYSREGGYTF. The CDR3, as DNA: TGTGCCAGCAGTTACTCAAGGGAGGGTGGCTACACCTTC.

The gene calls are TRBV9 and TRBJ2-3; D is uncertain. The ends were cut back, 2 bases at V and 6 bases at J, with 13 bases in the middle. Looked up from germline, CDR1 is SGDLS and CDR2 is YYNGEE. The CDR3 has 14 amino acids. The CDR3 sequence: CASSVYDLVDTQYF. CDR3 nucleotides: TGTGCCAGCAGCGTCTACGACCTAGTCGATACGCAGTATTTT.

DNA for the CDR3: TGCGCCAGCAGTGGGCAGGGAGGATGGACCGGGGAGCTGTTTTTT. This translates into CASSGQGGWTGELFF. V and J are TRBV10-2 and TRBJ2-2; weak D call: TRBD2 (6 bases). The ends were cut back, 4 bases at V and 5 bases at J, with 14 bases in the middle. Germline V lookup: CDR1 WSHSY, CDR2 SAAADI. This CDR3 is 15 amino acids long.

The chain joins TRBV15 to TRBJ2-7, with D possibly TRBD1 on 5 matching bases. CDR3 length equals 13 residues. Germline loops: CDR1 LNHNV, CDR2 YYDKDF (reference sequence). V shed 0 bases and J shed 4 bases, with 7 bases lying between them. This chain's CDR3 is CATSRERGYEQYF. The CDR3 nucleotides read TGTGCCACCAGCAGAGAAAGGGGTTACGAGCAGTACTTC.

This clone was counted a single time. The chain is built from TRBV5-1 and TRBJ2-1; 10 bases are a match to TRBD2. This CDR3 contains 15 residues. Trimming took 4 bases from V and 4 from J; bases not matched to a gene: 5. From germline, CDR1 is SGHRS and CDR2 YFSETQ. CDR3 coding DNA: TGCGCCAGCAGCATTAGCGGGGGGAAATACAATGAGCAGTTCTTC. As protein: CASSISGGKYNEQFF.

This rearrangement joins TRBV24-1 to TRBJ2-3; possible D gene TRBD2, 6 bases. With 5 bases removed from V and 0 bases from J, the gap between germline ends came to 14 bases. The CDR3 consists of 16 residues. Germline V lookup: CDR1 KGHDR, CDR2 SFDVKD. CDR3 region: CATSVGAGLSTDTQYF. As DNA, the CDR3 is TGTGCCACCAGTGTCGGGGCGGGACTTAGCACAGATACGCAGTATTTT.